The 30 T cell receptor beta chains presented below share a single source sample, sequenced in a study of cytomegalovirus exposure and HLA in healthy donors. Vbeta (60) and Jbeta (13) primers were used in the PCR. Libraries were prepared by immunoSEQ multiplex PCR; TCRdb keeps only in-frame clonotypes and omits some of them. This repertoire shows about 110,000 clones, around 85% found once; its top ten account for 3.5% to 4%. Sample: PBMCs. The receptors were sampled from a man aged 60 to 75 in good health and CMV-seronegative.

Comment on this clone: Additional DNA sequences in this sample encode the identical CDR3. This chain uses TRBV15 with TRBJ2-4; TRBD2 agrees at 7 bases. J lost 1 base, V lost 3 bases, and 3 bases had no gene match. The CDR3 has 15 amino acids. Germline lookup yields CDR1 LNHNV and CDR2 YYDKDF (reference sequence). The CDR3 DNA sequence: TGTGCCACCAGCAGGGCCGGGGGGGCCAAAAACATTCAGTACTTC. Its translation is CATSRAGGAKNIQYF.

This chain links TRBV7-9 with TRBJ1-5; 8 nucleotides align to TRBD1. The J segment lost 4 bases and the V segment lost 3 bases, leaving 11 bases of the junction unmatched. The CDR3 runs to 17 residues. Germline-derived CDR1 and CDR2 are SEHNR and FQNEAQ (reference sequence). The DNA of the CDR3 is TGTGCCAGCAGCTTCCCTCCCCCGGACAGGGAGAATCAGCCCCAGCATTTT. This sequence encodes CASSFPPPDRENQPQHF.

The gene calls are TRBV19 and TRBJ2-5, with 9 bases identical to TRBD1. Germline CDR1 is LNHDA and CDR2 is SQIVND (reference sequence). V was clipped by 1 base and J by 3 bases; unmatched bases: 0. The CDR3 is made up of 14 amino acids. This CDR3 is CASSIGTGEETQYF. Here the CDR3 DNA reads TGTGCCAGTAGTATAGGGACAGGGGAAGAGACCCAGTACTTC.

This chain links TRBV30 with TRBJ1-2; D is uncertain. Trimming took off 1 base at V and 7 bases at J, with 10 bases between the two ends. This CDR3 region has 12 residues. The germline V gene has CDR1 GTSNPN and CDR2 SVGIG (reference sequence). DNA of the CDR3: TGTGCCTGGAGTGGTCCAGCGGTTGGCTACACCTTC. This translates into CAWSGPAVGYTF.

This clone was detected a few times. The junction departs from the called germline gene at one end, perhaps through a read error. This chain joins TRBV19 and TRBJ1-2, with 8 positions matching TRBD1. This CDR3 is 11 amino acids long. Germline values: CDR1 LNHDA, CDR2 SQIVND (reference sequence). The CDR3 DNA reads as TGTGCCAGTAGTCACCGGGACAGGTGGGCCTTC. Residues: CASSHRDRWAF.

This clone was observed a single time. The V call is TRBV19, the J call TRBJ1-3; 7 bases are a match to TRBD1. Trimming removed 5 bases from V and 4 bases from J; junction bases left unmatched: 5. The germline CDR1 and CDR2 sequences are LNHDA and SQIVND (reference sequence). CDR3 length: 14 amino acids. This CDR3 is CASSVGTAGNTIYF. DNA for the CDR3: TGTGCCAGTAGTGTGGGGACAGCCGGAAACACCATATATTTT.

In its sample, this clone was seen a few times. CDR3 nucleotide sequence: TGTGCCAGCAGTGAGGGTTCTGGCGGGGGACGGACCGCTACGCAGTATTTT. As protein: CASSEGSGGGRTATQYF. The chain is built from TRBV13 and TRBJ2-3, with TRBD2 matching 7 bases. V dropped 6 bases and J dropped 8; count of bases not matched to a gene: 20. The CDR3 spans 17 residues. Germline-derived CDR1 and CDR2 are PRHDT and FYEKMQ (reference sequence).

The chain joins TRBV6-4 to TRBJ2-5, with a weak D call TRBD1 (5 bases). From germline, CDR1 is MRHNA and CDR2 SNTAGT. V shed 4 bases and J shed 4 bases, with 10 bases lying between them. There are 13 residues in the CDR3. CDR3 sequence (DNA): TGTGCCAGCAGTGGACAGCAAGGAGAGACCCAGTACTTC. Translated: CASSGQQGETQYF.

The V and J genes are TRBV13 and TRBJ1-2; 8 bases are shared with TRBD1. Germline CDR1 and CDR2: PRHDT and FYEKMQ (reference sequence). V trimming: 2 bases; J trimming: 8 bases; junction bases outside the gene matches: 4. The CDR3 runs 13 residues. The CDR3, as DNA: TGTGCCAGCAGCTTACAGGGGGCTGTAGGCTACACCTTC. This encodes CASSLQGAVGYTF.

The chain links TRBV10-3 to TRBJ2-3; 7 positions agree with TRBD1. The CDR3 has 13 amino acids. CDR1 is ENHRY, CDR2 SYGVKD, per germline. The junction had 7 bases not matched to a gene; V was cut back by 8 bases and J by 5 bases. The CDR3 reads CAIAGTALDTQYF. The CDR3 nucleotides are TGTGCCATCGCCGGGACAGCGCTAGATACGCAGTATTTT.

V and J are TRBV7-9 and TRBJ1-4, with 11 bases matching TRBD1. The V gene end was trimmed by 4 bases and the J gene end by 2 bases; junction bases not matched to a gene: 6. The length of the CDR3 is 17 residues. CDR1 and CDR2 (germline): SEHNR, FQNEAQ (reference sequence). The CDR3 region has the DNA TGTGCCAGCAGCTCATGGACAGGGGGCCTTACTAATGAAAAACTGTTTTTT. Translated: CASSSWTGGLTNEKLFF.

This rearrangement joins TRBV5-1 to TRBJ1-6; TRBD1 agrees at 8 bases. This CDR3 is 14 amino acids long. The V gene's germline CDR1 is SGHRS and CDR2 YFSETQ. The J segment lost 8 bases and the V segment lost 0 bases, leaving 1 base of the junction unmatched. The CDR3 protein is CASSLEDRDSPLHF. CDR3 nucleotide sequence: TGCGCCAGCAGCTTGGAGGACAGGGATTCACCCCTCCACTTT.

The chain is built from TRBV9 and TRBJ2-3; D uncertain. V gave up 6 bases and J gave up 6 bases, with 17 bases separating them. CDR3 size: 14 residues. In germline, CDR1 is SGDLS, CDR2 YYNGEE. The CDR3 coding sequence is TGTGCCAGCACCGATTACTATCCCACGGATACGCAGTATTTT. Protein sequence: CASTDYYPTDTQYF. Based on the CDR3 plus reference TRBV9 and TRBJ2-3, the full variable domain is DSGVTQTPKHLITATGQRVTLRCSPRSGDLSVYWYQQSLDQGLQFLIQYYNGEERAKGNILERFSAQQFPDLHSELNLSSLELGDSALYFCASTDYYPTDTQYFGPGTRLTVL.

This clone was counted a few times. This chain links TRBV5-1 with TRBJ1-1, with unresolved D. The CDR3 extends over 14 amino acids. Germline loops: CDR1 SGHRS, CDR2 YFSETQ. Between the trimmed V and J ends, which lost 3 bases and 2 bases, there was a span of 11 bases. The CDR3 region is CASSWAGSNTEAFF. DNA of the CDR3: TGCGCCAGCAGCTGGGCGGGTTCCAACACTGAAGCTTTCTTT.

The chain joins TRBV5-1 to TRBJ1-5; D is ambiguous. The CDR3 contains 15 residues. Germline V lookup: CDR1 SGHRS, CDR2 YFSETQ. V lost 2 bases, J lost 7 bases, and 16 bases lay in between. The CDR3 here is CASSFGNGVNQPQHF. As DNA, the CDR3 is TGCGCCAGCAGCTTCGGGAACGGTGTAAACCAGCCCCAGCATTTT.

This clone occurred once. V and J are TRBV28 and TRBJ1-2, with 7 bases identical to TRBD1. Per germline, CDR1 MDHEN and CDR2 SYDVKM. The CDR3 is 13 amino acids. V lost 5 bases, J lost 12 bases, and 12 bases stayed unmatched. CDR3 protein: CASSPSTGLWNTF. DNA of the CDR3: TGTGCCAGCAGTCCCTCGACAGGGCTTTGGAACACCTTC.

The chain joins TRBV5-7 to TRBJ1-2; TRBD1 aligns across 10 bases. TRBV5-7 carries the ORF label, with uncertain function. This CDR3 region has 14 residues. Trimming took 3 bases from V and 7 from J; bases not matched to a gene: 6. Here the CDR3 reads CASSYLTGGLGYTF. DNA of the CDR3: TGTGCCAGCAGCTATTTGACAGGGGGCCTTGGCTACACCTTC.

The chain uses TRBV7-9 and TRBJ1-1; D is uncertain. CDR3 length: 14 residues. V was trimmed by 2 bases and J by 4 bases, leaving 11 bases between them. Germline V lookup: CDR1 SEHNR, CDR2 FQNEAQ (reference sequence). In DNA, the CDR3 is TGTGCCAGCAGCTTATTTGGAGGTTTCACTGAAGCTTTCTTT. Protein product: CASSLFGGFTEAFF.

The genes are TRBV28 and TRBJ1-1; D might be TRBD1 (6 bases). V was clipped by 1 base and J by 1 base, with 13 bases between them. There are 16 residues in the CDR3. Germline assignment: CDR1 MDHEN and CDR2 SYDVKM. The CDR3: CASSLSTGTPNTEAFF. The CDR3 region has the DNA TGTGCCAGCAGTTTATCTACCGGGACACCGAACACTGAAGCTTTCTTT. Together with reference TRBV28 and TRBJ1-1, the CDR3 gives the full variable domain: DVKVTQSSRYLVKRTGEKVFLECVQDMDHENMFWYRQDPGLGLRLIYFSYDVKMKEKGDIPEGYSVSREKKERFSLILESASTNQTSMYLCASSLSTGTPNTEAFFGQGTRLTVV.

The gene calls are TRBV6-4 and TRBJ1-6; D unclear. Germline CDR1 reads MRHNA; CDR2 reads SNTAGT. Between the trimmed V and J ends, which lost 6 bases and 8 bases, there was a span of 14 bases. CDR3 length equals 14 residues. The CDR3 coding sequence is TGTGCCAGCAGGCCTCGAGGGAAGGATTCACCCCTCCACTTT. Its protein is CASRPRGKDSPLHF.

The V call is TRBV10-3, the J call TRBJ2-2; 8 bases agree with TRBD1. Germline CDR1 ENHRY, CDR2 SYGVKD. V gave up 7 bases and J gave up 3 bases; unmatched junction bases: 7. This CDR3 spans 15 amino acids. The CDR3 coding sequence is TGTGCCATCACCCCCACAGGGGGTGACACCGGGGAGCTGTTTTTT. Translation gives CAITPTGGDTGELFF.

This chain uses TRBV2 with TRBJ1-1, with D possibly being TRBD1 (6 bases). This CDR3 has 17 amino acids. Trimming pared 10 bases from V and 0 bases from J, leaving 24 bases between. Per germline, CDR1 SNHLY and CDR2 FYNNEI. The DNA of the CDR3 is TGTGCCACCCTTCCACAGGGACCCCGCCTATTGAACACTGAAGCTTTCTTT. As protein: CATLPQGPRLLNTEAFF.

The chain combines TRBV12-5 with TRBJ1-6, with 8 bases fitting TRBD1. This CDR3 comprises 15 residues. V shed 1 base, J shed 10 bases, and the junction held 6 bases outside the gene matches. Germline CDR1 LGHNT, CDR2 FRNRAP. This CDR3 is CASGLETGAYSPLHF. DNA for the CDR3: TGTGCTAGTGGTTTGGAGACAGGGGCGTACTCACCCCTCCACTTT.

The chain uses TRBV10-3 and TRBJ2-6; D unresolved. The CDR3 length is 15 residues. Trimming removed 3 bases from V and 0 bases from J, with 6 bases in between. Germline V gives CDR1 ENHRY, CDR2 SYGVKD. CDR3 coding DNA: TGTGCCATCAGTGATACTATCTCTGGGGCCAACGTCCTGACTTTC. This gives the protein CAISDTISGANVLTF.

This clone was recorded once. The chain recombines TRBV18 with TRBJ1-2; D gene ambiguous. V was pared by 2 bases and J by 2 bases, with 6 bases between. The CDR3 length is 13 residues. Germline V gene sequence: CDR1 KGHSH, CDR2 LQKENI. The CDR3 DNA reads as TGTGCCAGCTCACCAGAGAGAAACTATGGCTACACCTTC. As protein: CASSPERNYGYTF.

The chain recombines TRBV7-9 with TRBJ1-2; D is unresolved. This CDR3 has 14 amino acids. Germline V gene sequence: CDR1 SEHNR, CDR2 FQNEAQ (reference sequence). The V end was cut by 1 base, the J end by 0 bases, with 6 bases between. CDR3 amino acids: CASSLGPANYGYTF. The DNA of the CDR3 is TGTGCCAGCAGCTTAGGCCCAGCTAACTATGGCTACACCTTC.

The chain links TRBV10-3 to TRBJ2-5; 14 nucleotides line up with TRBD2. The CDR3 is 16 residues long. CDR1 and CDR2 from the germline V gene are ENHRY and SYGVKD. J lost 5 bases, V lost 5 bases, and 7 bases had no gene match. CDR3 loop: CAISRTSGGLTETQYF. CDR3 DNA sequence: TGTGCCATCAGTCGGACTAGCGGGGGGTTGACGGAGACCCAGTACTTC.

V and J are TRBV5-1 and TRBJ1-1, with D unresolved. V was trimmed by 3 bases and J by 5 bases, leaving 14 bases between them. This CDR3 region has 14 residues. Germline lookup yields CDR1 SGHRS and CDR2 YFSETQ. The CDR3 reads CASSSAGVGTEAFF. The CDR3 region has the DNA TGCGCCAGCAGCTCAGCCGGGGTGGGAACTGAAGCTTTCTTT.

This clone was counted between two and nine times. The V call is TRBV12-5, the J call TRBJ2-5; TRBD2 agrees at 7 bases. The tail of the sequence fits TRBJ2-7 better, so the J call may be wrong. Germline CDR1 LGHNT, CDR2 FRNRAP. The CDR3 has 15 residues. The CDR3 DNA follows: TGTGCTAGTGGTTTGGTACGGGGAGGGAACTACGAGCAGTACTTC. As protein: CASGLVRGGNYEQYF.

The V gene is TRBV5-1, the J gene TRBJ1-1; D ambiguous. This CDR3 has 14 residues. Germline V gene sequence: CDR1 SGHRS, CDR2 YFSETQ. Trimming removed 0 bases at V and 0 bases at J, with 6 bases between. CDR3 amino acids: CASSLDGMNTEAFF. The CDR3 DNA is TGCGCCAGCAGCTTGGACGGGATGAACACTGAAGCTTTCTTT. Full variable domain (remainder filled in from reference TRBV5-1 and TRBJ1-1): KAGVTQTPRYLIKTRGQQVTLSCSPISGHRSVSWYQQTPGQGLQFLFEYFSETQRNKGNFPGRFSGRQFSNSRSEMNVSTLELGDSALYLCASSLDGMNTEAFFGQGTRLTVV.